This T cell receptor beta chain was retrieved from a study of cytomegalovirus exposure and HLA in healthy donors. On this clone: The antigen is undetermined.

General study points: Researchers reported from a later analysis that most CMV-associated TCR beta chains appeared HLA-restricted.

PCR primers comprised 60 Vbeta and 13 Jbeta primers. Authors' methods: Roughly 80 million unique TCR beta chains, roughly 11 million of them shared, were counted by a later analysis. TCRdb's copy holds only in-frame clones and misses some; the assay was immunoSEQ multiplex PCR. V and J calls and clone size are copied from that table; D and trimming were computed from the DNA. The table lists 210,000 or so clones, around 81% of them singletons. Per the germline V gene, CDR1 is SGHAT and CDR2 is FQDESV (reference sequence). Trimming left V 5 bases short and J 4 bases short, with 11 bases between. The CDR3 spans 14 residues.

The origin of this receptor is a woman aged 45 to 65 in good health and CMV-seropositive. This chain connects TRBV11-1 to TRBJ2-2; the D is unclear. What was sequenced was PBMCs. The CDR3: CASSDADTTGELFF. The CDR3 DNA sequence: TGTGCCAGCAGCGACGCCGACACCACCGGGGAGCTGTTTTTT.